The T cell receptor beta chain under discussion was sequenced for a study of blood T cell repertoires in COVID-19. V was trimmed by 7 bases and J by 3 bases, leaving 20 bases between them. The CDR3 sequence is 16 residues long. CDR1 is SGHTA and CDR2 is FQGNSA in the germline V gene. The table came from immunoSEQ multiplex PCR; TCRdb's copy has only in-frame clones and leaves some out. The sample lists around 100,000 clones, 80% occurring once. The TCR was taken from a woman in her 70s with acute or convalescent COVID-19. Sequenced input: peripheral blood. The chain is built from TRBV7-2 and TRBJ2-3; a possible D gene is TRBD2 (7 bases). The CDR3 loop is CASTPHGGLTTDTQYF. CDR3 nucleotide sequence: TGTGCCAGCACTCCCCACGGGGGGCTTACTACAGATACGCAGTATTTT. Together with reference TRBV7-2 and TRBJ2-3, the CDR3 gives the full variable domain: GAGVSQSPSNKVTEKGKDVELRCDPISGHTALYWYRQSLGQGLEFLIYFQGNSAPDKSGLPSDRFSAERTGGSVSTLTIQRTQQEDSAVYLCASTPHGGLTTDTQYFGPGTRLTVL.